This TCR beta chain was sequenced in a study of T-cell reconstitution after alpha-beta-depleted transplantation in children. General study points: From newly produced T cells came most of the T-cell counts and diversity one year after transplant. From surviving recipient T cells and thymic progenitors came the high day-60 TCRbeta diversity observed in some patients. Approximately two months post-transplant, alpha-beta T cells reportedly originated from several hundred expanded graft clones.

This CDR3 is built from 16 residues. V was shortened by 0 bases and J by 2 bases, with 13 bases between the two germline ends. CDR1 is LNHNV, CDR2 YYDKDF, per germline (reference sequence). This clonotype has more than one count but fewer than ten. Its antigen is not known. The TCRbeta library incorporated unique molecular identifiers. MiXCR, applied by TCRdb to the PCR reads, yields one record per CDR3 protein. This repertoire shows about 980,000 distinct CDR3 sequences, about 29% found once; its top ten account for about 28%. The sequencing here drew on PBMCs, mostly from graft donor cells, taken 360 days after TCRalphabeta/CD19-depleted stem cell transplant. The TCR sequence derives from a boy younger than two who had a stem cell transplant for SCID, so the T cells may come from the graft donor. This chain links TRBV15 with TRBJ1-2; D remains unclear. CDR3 nucleotides: TGTGCCACCAGCAGAGATGCCGGCACGGTGAACTATGGCTACACCTTC. Protein: CATSRDAGTVNYGYTF.